The 32 T cell receptor beta chains listed next were all sequenced from one sample in a study of T cells in women clearing cervical HPV infection. Assay used: immunoSEQ multiplex PCR; TCRdb lists only in-frame clones, some missing. This sample's clone table lists 15,000 to 20,000 clones. The sequencing sample was made of blood buffy coat. All receptors come from a woman aged 18-70 years with a cervical HPV16 infection that either progressed to CIN3+ or cleared (not recorded which).

About this clone: The read halts 3 residues ahead of the CDR3 end, with the missing end drawn from the germline J gene. The chain carries TRBV28 and TRBJ2-4; D gene unclear. Germline CDR1 and CDR2: MDHEN and SYDVKM. V lost 7 bases to trimming and J lost 0 bases, with 19 bases between them. The CDR3 consists of 17 residues. The CDR3 region is CASNGRMTFIAKNIQYF. CDR3 DNA, as far as it was read: TGTGCCAGCAATGGTCGCATGACTTTTATAGCCAAAAACATT.

To note about this clone: With the read ending 3 residues before the CDR3 end, the germline J gene is used to fill in that end. The rearrangement joins TRBV5-6 to TRBJ1-3; perhaps TRBD1 as D (5 bases). The germline V gene has CDR1 SGHDT and CDR2 YYEEEE. This CDR3 is built from 15 residues. Trimming cost V 3 bases and J 0 bases, with 10 bases left between them. The CDR3 here is CASSWTPFSGNTIYF. The sequenced part of the CDR3 DNA is TGTGCCAGCAGCTGGACACCCTTCTCTGGAAACACC.

With respect to this clone: Read data end 3 residues before the CDR3 end; the end is taken from the germline J gene. V and J are TRBV2 and TRBJ2-4, with 7 bases aligning to TRBD1. CDR1 and CDR2 from the germline V gene are SNHLY and FYNNEI. The CDR3 is 14 amino acids. The V gene end was trimmed by 3 bases and the J gene end by 3 bases; junction bases not matched to a gene: 2. CDR3 bases read: TGTGCCAGCAGTGATCGGGACAGCAAAAACATT. This translates into CASSDRDSKNI. The full-length CDR3 reads as CASSDRDSKNIQYF. Drawing the rest from reference TRBV2 and TRBJ2-4, the complete variable domain is EPEVTQTPSHQVTQMGQEVILRCVPISNHLYFYWYRQILGQKVEFLVSFYNNEISEKSEIFDDQFSVERPDGSNFTLKIRSTKLEDSAMYFCASSDRDSKNIQYFGAGTRLSVL.

A note on this clone: The sequence runs out 3 residues before the end of the CDR3; the remainder is reconstructed from the germline J gene. The gene calls are TRBV12-3 or TRBV12-4 and TRBJ2-7; possibly TRBD1 for D (6 bases). CDR3 length equals 13 residues. V lost 1 base and J 5 bases, leaving 9 bases between the germline ends. CDR3 DNA, as far as it was read: TGTGCCAGCAGTTTAGGGGGGCCCAACGAG. Its protein product is CASSLGGPNE. The entire CDR3 sequence reads CASSLGGPNEQYF.

The CDR3 sequence is CASSLVDSVGTEAFF. Partial CDR3 DNA: TGTGCCAGCAGCCTGGTCGACAGCGTTGGGACTGAA. The genes are TRBV7-9 and TRBJ1-1; a possible D gene is TRBD1 (5 bases). The read ends 3 residues shy of where the CDR3 ends; the end is completed using the germline J gene. CDR1 and CDR2 (germline): SEHNR, FQNEAQ (reference sequence). Deletions cut 5 bases from V and 5 bases from J, with 18 bases between. This CDR3 comprises 15 residues. The whole variable domain, remainder taken from reference TRBV7-9 and TRBJ1-1, is DTGVSQNPRHKITKRGQNVTFRCDPISEHNRLYWYRQTLGQGPEFLTYFQNEAQLEKSRLLSDRFSAERPKGSFSTLEIQRTEQGDSAMYLCASSLVDSVGTEAFFGQGTRLTVV.

This clone shows up as medium-sized (0.01 to 0.1%) by frequency. The sequence runs out 3 residues before the end of the CDR3; the remainder is reconstructed from the germline J gene. This chain links TRBV20-1 with TRBJ1-4, with 9 bases fitting TRBD1. The trim removed 4 bases at V and 4 bases at J, leaving 4 bases unmatched. Germline V gene lookup returns CDR1 DFQATT and CDR2 SNEGSKA (reference sequence). CDR3 length equals 14 residues. The CDR3 spells CSATYRGLNEKLFF. The sequenced part of the CDR3 DNA is TGCAGTGCTACCTACAGGGGGCTTAATGAAAAA.

Notes on this clone: The read finishes 3 residues shy of the CDR3 end, and the germline J gene is used to complete it. This chain connects TRBV5-4 to TRBJ2-7; 7 bases match TRBD2. There are 15 residues in the CDR3. V shed 0 bases and J 6 bases; nucleotides not matched to a gene: 9. Germline CDR1 reads SGHNT; CDR2 reads YYREEE (reference sequence). CDR3 bases read: TGTGCCAGCAGCTTGGGTGCGGGAGAATCGATCGAG. This sequence encodes CASSLGAGESIE. The complete CDR3 sequence is CASSLGAGESIEQYF. The full variable domain, rest sourced from reference TRBV5-4 and TRBJ2-7, is ETGVTQSPTHLIKTRGQQVTLRCSSQSGHNTVSWYQQALGQGPQFIFQYYREEENGRGNFPPRFSGLQFPNYSSELNVNALELDDSALYLCASSLGAGESIEQYFGPGTRLTVT.

About this clone: The sequence runs out 3 residues before the end of the CDR3; the remainder is reconstructed from the germline J gene. V is TRBV19 and J is TRBJ2-1; 7 bases line up with TRBD2. The V and J ends lost 4 bases and 5 bases, in that order; junction bases with no gene match: 5. CDR3 length: 14 amino acids. Germline values: CDR1 LNHDA, CDR2 SQIVND (reference sequence). Here the CDR3 reads CASSSAGENNEQFF. Incomplete CDR3 DNA: TGTGCCAGTAGTAGTGCGGGGGAGAACAATGAG. The complete variable domain, with remaining parts taken from reference TRBV19 and TRBJ2-1, reads DGGITQSPKYLFRKEGQNVTLSCEQNLNHDAMYWYRQDPGQGLRLIYYSQIVNDFQKGDIAEGYSVSREKKESFPLTVTSAQKNPTAFYLCASSSAGENNEQFFGPGTRLTVL.

To note about this clone: From the germline J gene comes the end of the CDR3, since the read stops 3 residues before it. The V and J genes are TRBV6-2 or TRBV6-3 and TRBJ1-5; 7 bases agree with TRBD1. The CDR3 spans 13 residues. V was pared by 11 bases and J by 4 bases, with 8 bases of the junction left unmatched. Germline V gene sequence: CDR1 MNHEY, CDR2 SVGEGT. The CDR3 DNA, read in part, is TGTGCCGCTGCGGGACAGAGAAATCAGCCC. It is translated as CAAAGQRNQP. The complete CDR3 protein is CAAAGQRNQPQHF.

Comments on this clone: Sequencing ends 3 residues short of the CDR3 end; the germline J gene provides the rest. The rearrangement uses TRBV2 and TRBJ2-3, with 12 bases that match TRBD1. V shed 6 bases and J 1 base; nucleotides not matched to a gene: 14. The V gene's germline CDR1 is SNHLY and CDR2 FYNNEI. This CDR3 is 19 amino acids long. This chain's CDR3 is CASRKFPGQGARGTDTQYF. Incomplete CDR3 DNA: TGTGCCAGCAGGAAATTCCCGGGACAGGGGGCAAGGGGCACAGATACG.

This clone counts as medium-sized by frequency. Coverage ceases 3 residues before the CDR3 finishes, and the germline J gene fills in the end. The V and J genes are TRBV5-1 and TRBJ2-3, with 11 nucleotides matching TRBD1. Germline values: CDR1 SGHRS, CDR2 YFSETQ. V lost 4 bases and J lost 5; bases outside the gene matches: 9. The CDR3 extends over 16 amino acids. CDR3 bases read: TGCGCCAGCAGCGGAGGACAGGGGGCGGATGGAGATACG. It encodes CASSGGQGADGDT. In full, the CDR3 reads CASSGGQGADGDTQYF.

As for this clone: From the germline J gene comes the end of the CDR3, since the read stops 3 residues before it. V and J are TRBV7-8 and TRBJ1-1; weak D call: TRBD1 (5 bases). V was shortened by 5 bases and J by 0 bases, with 13 bases between the two germline ends. Germline values: CDR1 SGHVS, CDR2 FQNEAQ. The length of the CDR3 is 15 residues. CDR3 region: CASSISGVMNTEAFF. CDR3 bases read: TGTGCCAGCAGCATTTCGGGGGTCATGAACACTGAA.

Notes on this clone: Read sequence stops 3 residues before the CDR3 end, and the germline J gene provides the missing end. This chain joins TRBV12-5 and TRBJ2-7; the D is unclear. The V end lost 1 base, the J end lost 2 bases, and 9 bases lay between the germline ends. The CDR3 length is 14 residues. Germline CDR1 LGHNT, CDR2 FRNRAP. The CDR3 region is CASGLGHQTYEQYF. The sequenced part of the CDR3 DNA is TGTGCTAGTGGTTTGGGTCATCAGACCTACGAG.

In the case of this clone: The DNA ends 3 residues before the CDR3 does, and the rest of the CDR3 is filled in from the germline J gene. V and J are TRBV5-5 and TRBJ2-7, with 9 positions matching TRBD1. Trimming removed 0 bases from V and 3 bases from J; junction bases left unmatched: 4. The CDR3 length is 15 residues. The V gene's germline CDR1 is SGHKS and CDR2 YYEKEE (reference sequence). CDR3 DNA, as far as it was read: TGTGCCAGCAGCTTGGTCGCGACAGGGGGCTACGAG. Protein: CASSLVATGGYE. The full CDR3 is CASSLVATGGYEQYF. The variable domain in full, completed from reference TRBV5-5 and TRBJ2-7, reads DAGVTQSPTHLIKTRGQQVTLRCSPISGHKSVSWYQQVLGQGPQFIFQYYEKEERGRGNFPDRFSARQFPNYSSELNVNALLLGDSALYLCASSLVATGGYEQYFGPGTRLTVT.

Note on this clone: The DNA ends 3 residues before the CDR3 does, and the rest of the CDR3 is filled in from the germline J gene. This chain links TRBV11-2 with TRBJ1-6; no firm D call. The CDR3 contains 15 residues. Deletions cut 1 base from V and 7 bases from J, with 11 bases between. CDR1 is SGHAT, CDR2 FQNNGV, per germline. The CDR3 here is CASSLGRRGNSPLHF. The CDR3 DNA, read in part, is TGTGCCAGCAGCTTAGGCAGACGGGGAAATTCACCC.

In regard to this clone: The read finishes 3 residues shy of the CDR3 end, and the germline J gene is used to complete it. The chain has TRBV5-5 and TRBJ1-4, with a possible D match to TRBD1 (6 bases). The CDR3 spans 15 residues. CDR1 and CDR2 (germline): SGHKS, YYEKEE (reference sequence). The ends were cut back, 4 bases at V and 7 bases at J, with 17 bases in the middle. CDR3 DNA (partial): TGTGCCAGCAGCCCCGCGGGGGCGGTGGTTGAAAAA. Translation: CASSPAGAVVEK. In full, the CDR3 is CASSPAGAVVEKLFF.

In regard to this clone: The read halts 3 residues ahead of the CDR3 end, with the missing end drawn from the germline J gene. The J gene is TRBJ2-5, the V gene TRBV20-1; 7 nucleotides line up with TRBD2. The V gene's germline CDR1 is DFQATT and CDR2 SNEGSKA (reference sequence). Germline trimming cut 0 bases from V and 0 bases from J; bases unmatched to any gene: 7. This CDR3 spans 16 amino acids. The CDR3 spells CSARDLSSGHQETQYF. Incomplete CDR3 DNA: TGCAGTGCTAGAGACCTGTCTAGCGGTCACCAAGAGACC.

In regard to this clone: Germline is not matched at one junction end, which may reflect a read error. With the read ending 3 residues before the CDR3 end, the germline J gene is used to fill in that end. This chain uses TRBV4-2 with TRBJ2-7, with TRBD2 as a possible D gene (6 bases). CDR1 and CDR2 from the germline V gene are LGHNA and YNFKEQ. The CDR3 loop spans 18 amino acids. The sequenced part of the CDR3 DNA is TGCGCCAGCAGCCAAGATGGTAAGGGGAGGCGAGAATTCGCCGAG. Translating gives CASSQDGKGRREFAE. The complete CDR3 protein is CASSQDGKGRREFAEQYF.

A word on this clone: The CDR3 end falls 3 residues outside the read, so it is completed with the germline J gene. The chain combines TRBV10-3 with TRBJ2-5, with 7 bases fitting TRBD2. Germline V gene sequence: CDR1 ENHRY, CDR2 SYGVKD. Trimming took 4 bases from V and 4 from J; bases not matched to a gene: 3. The CDR3 is 13 amino acids. The sequenced part of the CDR3 DNA is TGTGCCATCAGTGGCGGGGAGGGAGAGACC. Encoded protein: CAISGGEGET. The whole CDR3 region reads CAISGGEGETQYF.

Concerning this clone: The junction departs from the called germline gene at one end, perhaps through a read error. The read stops 3 residues short of the end of the CDR3; the missing end is completed from the germline J gene. The chain links TRBV4-2 to TRBJ2-5, with 7 bases identical to TRBD2. The CDR3 loop spans 16 amino acids. Germline V gives CDR1 LGHNA, CDR2 YNFKEQ. The CDR3 here is CASSQDLSSGGETQYF. The sequenced part of the CDR3 DNA is TGCGCCAGCAGCCAAGATTTGTCTAGCGGTGGGGAGACC.

About this clone: Read sequence stops 3 residues before the CDR3 end, and the germline J gene provides the missing end. This chain links TRBV20-1 with TRBJ2-1, with TRBD2 identical over 9 bases. The germline gives CDR1 DFQATT, CDR2 SNEGSKA (reference sequence). V was clipped by 6 bases and J by 3 bases; unmatched bases: 6. The CDR3 has 14 residues. Partial CDR3 DNA: TGCAGTGCCAAATTGCGGGAGGGCTACAATGAG. Its protein is CSAKLREGYNE. The whole CDR3 reads CSAKLREGYNEQFF.

Comments on this clone: From the germline J gene comes the end of the CDR3, since the read stops 3 residues before it. This chain links TRBV12-3 or TRBV12-4 with TRBJ2-4; 9 bases map to TRBD2. This CDR3 spans 16 amino acids. V was clipped by 3 bases and J by 2 bases; unmatched bases: 5. The CDR3 loop is CASSFGGRGSKNIQYF. The sequenced part of the CDR3 DNA is TGTGCCAGCAGTTTTGGCGGGAGGGGGTCCAAAAACATT.

A note on this clone: With the read ending 3 residues before the CDR3 end, the germline J gene is used to fill in that end. V is TRBV11-3 and J is TRBJ2-2, with D maybe TRBD1 (6 bases). The germline V and J ends were trimmed by 1 base and 3 bases, with 6 bases remaining between them. Per the germline V gene, CDR1 is SGHNT and CDR2 is YENEEA. This CDR3 contains 14 residues. The chain's CDR3 is CASSLGGHTGELFF. CDR3 bases read: TGTGCCAGCAGCTTAGGGGGGCACACCGGGGAG.

Concerning this clone itself: The CDR3 end lies 3 residues beyond the end of the read and is filled in from the germline J gene. The rearrangement joins TRBV4-1 to TRBJ2-6; tentatively, D is TRBD1 (6 bases). The germline gives CDR1 MGHRA, CDR2 YSYEKL. V was cut by 5 bases and J by 0 bases, with 14 bases left in between. The CDR3 runs to 17 residues. The sequenced part of the CDR3 DNA is TGCGCCAGCAGCTCGGGACACCCGCCCTCTGGGGCCAACGTC. Translated: CASSSGHPPSGANV. In full, the CDR3 reads CASSSGHPPSGANVLTF.

On this clone itself: The CDR3 extends 3 residues past the end of the read, so its final part is completed from the germline J gene. V is TRBV5-1 and J is TRBJ2-2, with TRBD1 matching 8 bases. The germline CDR1 and CDR2 sequences are SGHRS and YFSETQ. The J segment lost 6 bases and the V segment lost 7 bases, leaving 8 bases of the junction unmatched. The CDR3 is 14 residues long. The CDR3 bases that were read are TGCGCCAGCCAGACTATACAGGGGGCCGGGGAG. Its protein is CASQTIQGAGE. The full CDR3 reads CASQTIQGAGELFF.

With respect to this clone: The read comes to an end 3 residues before the CDR3 does, leaving the germline J gene to fill in the end. The rearrangement links TRBV19 to TRBJ2-3; TRBD2 matches 8 bases. The germline gives CDR1 LNHDA, CDR2 SQIVND (reference sequence). CDR3 length: 16 residues. Trimming removed 1 base from V and 5 bases from J; junction bases left unmatched: 8. The CDR3 bases that were read are TGTGCCAGTAGTATAGTGGGCGGGGGGATTGGAGATACG. Translating it yields CASSIVGGGIGDT. The CDR3 as a whole reads CASSIVGGGIGDTQYF.

As concerns this clone: The read falls 3 residues short of the CDR3 end, and the missing part is taken from the germline J gene. This sample also contains other DNA sequences that code for the same CDR3. This chain links TRBV7-9 with TRBJ1-1; 8 bases align to TRBD1. Per the germline V gene, CDR1 is SEHNR and CDR2 is FQNEAQ (reference sequence). The CDR3 runs 14 residues. The CDR3 loop reads CASLETGGIKEAFF. The sequenced CDR3 bases are TGTGCCAGCTTAGAAACAGGGGGTATTAAAGAA.

With respect to this clone: The CDR3 end lies 3 residues beyond the end of the read and is filled in from the germline J gene. V and J are TRBV7-2 and TRBJ2-7, with 8 nucleotides matching TRBD1. The V and J ends lost 5 bases and 1 base, in that order; junction bases with no gene match: 4. This CDR3 region has 14 residues. The germline V gene has CDR1 SGHTA and CDR2 FQGNSA. The CDR3 here is CASSVGQGSYEQYF. The CDR3 DNA, read in part, is TGTGCCAGCAGCGTAGGACAGGGTTCCTACGAG.

A remark on this clone: The observed sequence ends 3 residues before the CDR3 terminus, with the missing tail filled in from the germline J gene. The chain couples TRBV7-9 to TRBJ1-1; D uncertain. Trimming removed 4 bases from V and 5 bases from J, with 14 bases in between. CDR3 length: 14 amino acids. CDR1 and CDR2 from the germline V gene are SEHNR and FQNEAQ (reference sequence). CDR3 protein: CASSSGAHFTEAFF. Incomplete CDR3 DNA: TGTGCCAGCAGCTCCGGTGCCCATTTTACTGAA. Full variable domain (remainder filled in from reference TRBV7-9 and TRBJ1-1): DTGVSQNPRHKITKRGQNVTFRCDPISEHNRLYWYRQTLGQGPEFLTYFQNEAQLEKSRLLSDRFSAERPKGSFSTLEIQRTEQGDSAMYLCASSSGAHFTEAFFGQGTRLTVV.

Points on this clone: From the germline J gene comes the end of the CDR3, since the read stops 3 residues before it. The genes are TRBV14 and TRBJ2-3; 9 positions match TRBD2. The germline V gene has CDR1 SGHDN and CDR2 FVKESK. CDR3 size: 14 residues. The V and J ends lost 3 bases and 4 bases, in that order; junction bases with no gene match: 2. The covered CDR3 bases are TGTGCCAGCAGCCAGGGACTAGCCTCAGATACG. It encodes CASSQGLASDT. In full, the CDR3 is CASSQGLASDTQYF.

Of note for this clone: The sequence runs out 3 residues before the end of the CDR3; the remainder is reconstructed from the germline J gene. The chain joins TRBV19 to TRBJ1-2; the match to TRBD1 covers 7 bases. Germline CDR1 LNHDA, CDR2 SQIVND (reference sequence). The CDR3 has 15 residues. The CDR3 DNA, read in part, is TGTGCCAGTAGCACCCGACAGGGCGGAATGGAAGGC. Translated, it gives CASSTRQGGMEG. The full CDR3 reads CASSTRQGGMEGYTF.

This clone shows up as medium-sized by frequency. The DNA read from the CDR3 is TGTGCCAGCAGCTTAGGGTTAGCGGTAAACATT. This translates into CASSLGLAVNI. The full CDR3 protein reads CASSLGLAVNIQYF. This rearrangement joins TRBV7-2 to TRBJ2-4; D is perhaps TRBD2 (6 bases). The CDR3 end lies 3 residues beyond the end of the read and is filled in from the germline J gene. The V end lost 1 base, the J end lost 6 bases, and 10 bases lay between the germline ends. Germline CDR1 reads SGHTA; CDR2 reads FQGNSA. There are 14 residues in the CDR3.